This T cell receptor (beta chain) was found in a study of T-cell memory formation after mild COVID-19. This clonotype was counted between two and nine times. TCRdb processed the 5' RACE reads anew with MiXCR; each CDR3 protein has one entry. The sample records about 160,000 distinct CDR3 sequences, 31% being singletons. The clonotype originates from an adult woman who had mild COVID-19 (a few samples of this study predate the infection). Cell type and time point are not known. Source material: PBMCs or a T cell subset sorted from them (not recorded which).

This CDR3 is CASSLGLAADYEQYF. The CDR3 bases are TGTGCCAGCAGCTTGGGTCTAGCGGCCGACTACGAGCAGTACTTC. The rearrangement uses TRBV5-5 and TRBJ2-7, with TRBD2 identical over 7 bases. The CDR3 contains 15 residues. The junction had 6 bases not matched to a gene; V was cut back by 0 bases and J by 3 bases. The V gene's germline CDR1 is SGHKS and CDR2 YYEKEE (reference sequence).